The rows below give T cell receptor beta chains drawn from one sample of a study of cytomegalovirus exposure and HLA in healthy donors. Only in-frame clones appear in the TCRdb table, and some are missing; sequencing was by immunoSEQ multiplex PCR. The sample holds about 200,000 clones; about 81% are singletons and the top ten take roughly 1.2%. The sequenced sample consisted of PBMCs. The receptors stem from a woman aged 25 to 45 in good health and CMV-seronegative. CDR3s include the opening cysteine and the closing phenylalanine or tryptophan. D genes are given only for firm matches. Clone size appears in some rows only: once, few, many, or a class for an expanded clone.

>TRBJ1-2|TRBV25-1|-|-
CASSEHQQENYGYTF
TGTGCCAGCAGTGAACATCAACAGGAAAACTATGGCTACACCTTC
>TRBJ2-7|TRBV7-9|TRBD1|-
CASRPGTVSYEQYF
TGTGCCAGCAGGCCCGGGACAGTATCCTACGAGCAGTACTTC
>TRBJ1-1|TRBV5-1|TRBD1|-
CASSVGQTNTEAFF
TGCGCCAGCAGCGTGGGACAGACGAACACTGAAGCTTTCTTT
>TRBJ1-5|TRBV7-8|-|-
CASSLVKDGGGRGQPQHF
TGTGCCAGCAGCTTAGTCAAAGACGGCGGGGGGCGCGGTCAGCCCCAGCATTTT
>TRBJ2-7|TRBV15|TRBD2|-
CATSRDGLAGDYEQYF
TGTGCCACCAGCAGAGATGGTCTAGCGGGGGACTACGAGCAGTACTTC
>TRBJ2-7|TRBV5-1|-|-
CASSEGTLSYEQYF
TGCGCCAGCAGCGAGGGGACATTATCCTACGAGCAGTACTTC
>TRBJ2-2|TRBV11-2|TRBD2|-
CASSLGLWRGKAGELFF
TGTGCCAGCAGCTTAGGGCTCTGGCGGGGGAAGGCCGGGGAGCTGTTTTTT
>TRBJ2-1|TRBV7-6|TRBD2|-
CASSSLAGGYNEQFF
TGTGCCAGCAGCAGTCTAGCGGGGGGATACAATGAGCAGTTCTTC
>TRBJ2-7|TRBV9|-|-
CASSAQGAEQYF
TGTGCCAGCAGCGCCCAGGGCGCCGAGCAGTACTTC
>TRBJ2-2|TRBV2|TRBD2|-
CASLRGSAGTGELFF
TGTGCCAGCCTCCGCGGGAGCGCGGGTACCGGGGAGCTGTTTTTT
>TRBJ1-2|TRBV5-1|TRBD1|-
CASSLPRGQNPPNYGYTF
TGCGCCAGCAGCTTGCCAAGGGGACAGAACCCTCCTAACTATGGCTACACCTTC
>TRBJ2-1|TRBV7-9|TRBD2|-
CASSYREGQTNEQFF
TGTGCCAGCAGCTACCGGGAGGGGCAGACAAATGAGCAGTTCTTC
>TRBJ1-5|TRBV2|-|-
CASRPGNTNQPQHF
TGTGCCAGCAGGCCCGGGAACACAAATCAGCCCCAGCATTTT
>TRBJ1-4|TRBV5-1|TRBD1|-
CASSPGQGATNEKLFF
TGCGCCAGCAGCCCCGGACAGGGGGCAACTAATGAAAAACTGTTTTTT
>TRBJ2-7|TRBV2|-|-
CASRAGAEQYF
TGTGCCAGCAGGGCGGGTGCCGAGCAGTACTTC
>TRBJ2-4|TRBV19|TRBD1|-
CASSKRQGAFSTNIQYF
TGTGCCAGTAGTAAACGACAGGGGGCCTTCTCAACAAACATTCAGTACTTC
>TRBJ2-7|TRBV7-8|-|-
CASSLKSGKGGEQYF
TGTGCCAGCAGCTTAAAGAGCGGCAAAGGGGGCGAGCAGTACTTC
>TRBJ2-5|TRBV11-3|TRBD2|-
CASSLGTSGDQETQYF
TGTGCCAGCAGCTTAGGGACTAGCGGGGATCAAGAGACCCAGTACTTC
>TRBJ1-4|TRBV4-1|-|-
CASREGGTTNEKLFF
TGCGCCAGCCGGGAGGGGGGGACAACTAATGAAAAACTGTTTTTT
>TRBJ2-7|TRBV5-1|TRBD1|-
CASSRAGGIEQYF
TGCGCCAGCAGCCGGGCAGGGGGCATCGAGCAGTACTTC
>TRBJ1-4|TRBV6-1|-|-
CASSEQGREEKLFF
TGTGCCAGCAGTGAACAGGGGAGGGAGGAAAAACTGTTTTTT
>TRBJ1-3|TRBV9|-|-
CASSVTGLSGNTIYF
TGTGCCAGCAGCGTCACAGGTCTATCTGGAAACACCATATATTTT
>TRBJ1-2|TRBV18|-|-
CASSRGEGPYGYTF
TGTGCCAGCTCCCGCGGGGAGGGACCCTATGGCTACACCTTC
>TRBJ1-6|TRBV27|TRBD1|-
CASRSDRAGNSPLHF
TGTGCCAGCAGGTCGGACAGGGCCGGTAATTCACCCCTCCACTTT
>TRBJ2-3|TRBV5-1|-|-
CASSSGQYTDTQYF
TGCGCCAGCAGCTCCGGACAGTACACAGATACGCAGTATTTT
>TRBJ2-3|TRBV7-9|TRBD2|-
CASSPSLAGNTDTQYF
TGTGCCAGCAGCCCATCACTAGCGGGAAACACAGATACGCAGTATTTT
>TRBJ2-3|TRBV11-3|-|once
CASSLADGVGTDTQYF
TGTGCCAGCAGCTTAGCGGATGGAGTTGGTACGGATACGCAGTATTTT
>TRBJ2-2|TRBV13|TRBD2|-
CASSLSLAGYDTGELFF
TGTGCCAGCAGCTTATCTCTAGCGGGATACGACACCGGGGAGCTGTTTTTT